This is a list of T cell receptor beta chains from one sample in a study of T cells in localized non-small cell lung cancer. Using immunoSEQ multiplex PCR, the repertoire was profiled, and TCRdb retains in-frame clones only, with some absent. The table lists around 91,000 clones, 87% of them singletons. The sample here was peripheral blood, taken before any cancer treatment. All receptors come from a man aged 40 to 75 with stage I squamous cell lung carcinoma. Each CDR3 is given with its conserved first and last residue. Fields, in order: D gene, clone size, V gene, J gene, CDR3 DNA, CDR3 protein. D genes are given only for firm matches. Clone size is shown for a subset of rows, as once, few, many or a class of expanded clone.

D: TRBD1
size: -
V: TRBV28
J: TRBJ1-4
DNA: TGTGCCAGCAGCCGGAGGACAGGGATCCTATCCGAGCTGTTTTTT
CDR3: CASSRRTGILSELFF

D: -
size: -
V: TRBV4-1
J: TRBJ2-2
DNA: TGCGCCAGCAGCCATCTTATTGGAGGGCTGTCAACCGGGGAGCTGTTTTTT
CDR3: CASSHLIGGLSTGELFF

D: -
size: few
V: TRBV6-5
J: TRBJ1-5
DNA: TGTGCCAGCAGTTACAGGGGAAATCAGCCCCAGCATTTT
CDR3: CASSYRGNQPQHF

D: TRBD1
size: -
V: TRBV4-2
J: TRBJ1-2
DNA: TGTGCCAGCAGCCCCGGGACAGGGAACTATGGCTACACCTTC
CDR3: CASSPGTGNYGYTF

D: TRBD1
size: few
V: TRBV6-1
J: TRBJ2-2
DNA: TGTGCCAGCATTACAGGGGGCATCGGCACCGGGGAGCTGTTTTTT
CDR3: CASITGGIGTGELFF

D: -
size: -
V: TRBV10-3
J: TRBJ1-6
DNA: TGTGCCATCAGTGAGGCAGGTTCCTATAATTCACCCCTCCACTTT
CDR3: CAISEAGSYNSPLHF

D: -
size: -
V: TRBV2
J: TRBJ1-4
DNA: TGTGCCAGCAGTGTGAATAATGAAAAACTGTTTTTT
CDR3: CASSVNNEKLFF

D: -
size: -
V: TRBV19
J: TRBJ1-3
DNA: TGTGCCAGTAGTGATCCCCGGGGCTCTGGAAACACCATATATTTT
CDR3: CASSDPRGSGNTIYF

D: TRBD2
size: once
V: TRBV7-9
J: TRBJ2-5
DNA: TGTGCCAGCAGCAGACCGGGACTAGCGGTAGAGACCCAGTACTTC
CDR3: CASSRPGLAVETQYF

D: TRBD1
size: few
V: TRBV29-1
J: TRBJ1-2
DNA: TGCAGCACAGGGACAGGGCCTAACTATGGCTACACCTTC
CDR3: CSTGTGPNYGYTF

D: -
size: few
V: TRBV11-2
J: TRBJ1-1
DNA: TGTGCCAGCAGCTTATTAGGCAATATGAACACTGAAGCTTTCTTT
CDR3: CASSLLGNMNTEAFF

D: -
size: -
V: TRBV27
J: TRBJ1-5
DNA: TGTGCCAGCTGGGCGGCTTATAGCAATCAGCCCCAGCATTTT
CDR3: CASWAAYSNQPQHF

D: -
size: -
V: TRBV27
J: TRBJ2-3
DNA: TGTGCCAGCAGCCGCGACCCGGGGGGCACAGATACGCAGTATTTT
CDR3: CASSRDPGGTDTQYF

D: -
size: -
V: TRBV6-5
J: TRBJ2-7
DNA: TGTGCCAGCAGTTATGGGGGGAACGACGAGCAGTACTTC
CDR3: CASSYGGNDEQYF

D: TRBD1
size: -
V: TRBV7-2
J: TRBJ1-2
DNA: TGTGCCAGCAGCTCATCACAGGGACAGGGGGCTGTTTATGGCTACACCTTC
CDR3: CASSSSQGQGAVYGYTF

D: -
size: -
V: TRBV12-1
J: TRBJ2-2
DNA: TGTGCCAGCATCCCGACCAGGCTGTTTTTT
CDR3: CASIPTRLFF

D: TRBD1
size: -
V: TRBV5-1
J: TRBJ1-4
DNA: TGCGCCAGCAGCCCCCGACAGGGAGGGGGAAGCTCAACTAATGAAAAACTGTTTTTT
CDR3: CASSPRQGGGSSTNEKLFF

D: TRBD2
size: -
V: TRBV5-5
J: TRBJ2-3
DNA: TGTGCCAGCAGAACCAGACTAGCGGGGAGAGTAGATACGCAGTATTTT
CDR3: CASRTRLAGRVDTQYF

D: TRBD1
size: -
V: TRBV19
J: TRBJ2-2
DNA: TGTGCCAGTAGTAAGGACAGGGGGCGATTGGACACCGGGGAGCTGTTTTTT
CDR3: CASSKDRGRLDTGELFF

D: TRBD2
size: -
V: TRBV9
J: TRBJ2-2
DNA: TGTGCCAGCAGCGGCGTTCGCGGGGGGACCGGGGAGCTGTTTTTT
CDR3: CASSGVRGGTGELFF

D: -
size: -
V: TRBV4-3
J: TRBJ1-2
DNA: TGCGCCAGCAGCCAAGAGCAGGGTATTTATGGCTACACCTTC
CDR3: CASSQEQGIYGYTF

D: -
size: -
V: TRBV5-1
J: TRBJ1-5
DNA: TGCGCCAGCAGCTTGGGAGCTGGAGGCAATCAGCCCCAGCATTTT
CDR3: CASSLGAGGNQPQHF

D: TRBD2
size: few
V: TRBV11-2
J: TRBJ2-7
DNA: TGTGCCAGCAGCCGCGGGGGGGCCGCCTACGAGCAGTACTTC
CDR3: CASSRGGAAYEQYF

D: -
size: -
V: TRBV6-1
J: TRBJ2-7
DNA: TGTGCCAGCAGTGAACAGCGAAGGGCCGAGCAGTACTTC
CDR3: CASSEQRRAEQYF

D: -
size: -
V: TRBV7-8
J: TRBJ2-1
DNA: TGTGCCAGCAGCCCTTGGACAGCCGACAATGAGCAGTTCTTC
CDR3: CASSPWTADNEQFF

D: TRBD2
size: -
V: TRBV6-4
J: TRBJ2-1
DNA: TGTGCCAGCAGTAAAGGACTAGCGGGGGTTAATGAGCAGTTCTTC
CDR3: CASSKGLAGVNEQFF

D: TRBD2
size: -
V: TRBV9
J: TRBJ2-1
DNA: TGTGCCAGCAGCCCTGGACTAGCGTCCCATGAGCAGTTCTTC
CDR3: CASSPGLASHEQFF

D: -
size: -
V: TRBV4-3
J: TRBJ1-4
DNA: TGCGCCAGCAGCCAAGCAGGGGCCCTGGGGGATGAAAAACTGTTTTTT
CDR3: CASSQAGALGDEKLFF

D: -
size: -
V: TRBV5-1
J: TRBJ2-4
DNA: TGCGCCAGCAGCTTGATTGGTGGCGCGTCCAAAAACATTCAGTACTTC
CDR3: CASSLIGGASKNIQYF

D: TRBD1
size: -
V: TRBV5-1
J: TRBJ1-2
DNA: TGCGCCAGCAGCCAGGGGGATTTTCTGAACTATGGCTACACCTTC
CDR3: CASSQGDFLNYGYTF

D: -
size: -
V: TRBV28
J: TRBJ1-3
DNA: TGTGCCAGCAGCCACAAGGGGCGGGGTGGAAACACCATATATTTT
CDR3: CASSHKGRGGNTIYF

D: TRBD2
size: -
V: TRBV6-5
J: TRBJ2-7
DNA: TGTGCCAGCAGCACGGGTCATGGGGGAGGGTACGAGCAGTACTTC
CDR3: CASSTGHGGGYEQYF

D: -
size: once
V: TRBV13
J: TRBJ2-7
DNA: TGTGCCAGCAGCTTAGGGGGCCAGAGCTACGAGCAGTACTTC
CDR3: CASSLGGQSYEQYF

D: -
size: -
V: TRBV27
J: TRBJ2-1
DNA: TGTGCCAGCAGTTTACAGGGGAGTCTAAATGAGCAGTTCTTC
CDR3: CASSLQGSLNEQFF

D: TRBD1
size: -
V: TRBV5-1
J: TRBJ1-2
DNA: TGCGCCAGCAGCCATTCACAGGGGACCAACTATGGCTACACCTTC
CDR3: CASSHSQGTNYGYTF

D: TRBD1
size: few
V: TRBV12-5
J: TRBJ1-1
DNA: TGTGCTAGTGGTTTGGCACAGGGGAAATACACTGAAGCTTTCTTT
CDR3: CASGLAQGKYTEAFF

D: -
size: -
V: TRBV6-6
J: TRBJ1-2
DNA: TGTGCCAGCAGTTGGGTATATGGCTACACCTTC
CDR3: CASSWVYGYTF

D: -
size: -
V: TRBV19
J: TRBJ2-3
DNA: TGTGCCAGTATTCCTATAGGGAGCATAGATACGCAGTATTTT
CDR3: CASIPIGSIDTQYF

D: TRBD1
size: -
V: TRBV5-4
J: TRBJ1-2
DNA: TGTGCCAGCAGCTTGGCCGGGGGACAGGGGTCTGGCTACACCTTC
CDR3: CASSLAGGQGSGYTF

D: -
size: -
V: TRBV10-3
J: TRBJ2-3
DNA: TGTGCCACCACGGGAAGTACCACAGATACGCAGTATTTT
CDR3: CATTGSTTDTQYF

D: -
size: -
V: TRBV11-2
J: TRBJ1-2
DNA: TGTGCCAGCAGCTTAGTAGAAGGCTATGGCTACACCTTC
CDR3: CASSLVEGYGYTF

D: TRBD2
size: -
V: TRBV9
J: TRBJ2-1
DNA: TGTGCCAGCAGCCCTCAGCGGGGGGCCGATGAGCAGTTCTTC
CDR3: CASSPQRGADEQFF

D: -
size: -
V: TRBV2
J: TRBJ2-1
DNA: TGTGCCAGCACCGTTATGAGCAATGAGCAGTTCTTC
CDR3: CASTVMSNEQFF

D: -
size: -
V: TRBV6-5
J: TRBJ2-5
DNA: TGTGCCAGCAGTTACTCATCCGGGCGGAGAGAGACCCAGTACTTC
CDR3: CASSYSSGRRETQYF

D: -
size: -
V: TRBV28
J: TRBJ1-1
DNA: TGTGCCAGCAGTTTTCGGAGGAACACTGAAGCTTTCTTT
CDR3: CASSFRRNTEAFF

D: -
size: -
V: TRBV6-5
J: TRBJ1-5
DNA: TGTGCCAGCAGTTACTCTACAGGGTCTGGTCAGCCCCAGCATTTT
CDR3: CASSYSTGSGQPQHF

D: -
size: -
V: TRBV7-2
J: TRBJ2-7
DNA: TGTGCCAGCAGCGACCCTAGAAGCTCCTACGAGCAGTACTTC
CDR3: CASSDPRSSYEQYF

D: TRBD1
size: -
V: TRBV27
J: TRBJ1-1
DNA: TGTGCCAGCAGTCCCCGATCGACAGGGAGGAACACTGAAGCTTTCTTT
CDR3: CASSPRSTGRNTEAFF

D: TRBD2
size: -
V: TRBV6-5
J: TRBJ2-1
DNA: TGTGCCAGCAGTTACTCGCGACTAGCGGGGGGCACTGAGCAGTTCTTC
CDR3: CASSYSRLAGGTEQFF

D: TRBD1
size: -
V: TRBV15
J: TRBJ1-1
DNA: TGTGCCACCAGCAGAGATCTTACCCCCCAGGGGGCGGCTTTCTTT
CDR3: CATSRDLTPQGAAFF

D: TRBD2
size: -
V: TRBV7-2
J: TRBJ2-2
DNA: TGTGCCAGCAGCGGAGCGGGGGGCATCAAACGGGAGCTGTTTTTT
CDR3: CASSGAGGIKRELFF

D: TRBD2
size: -
V: TRBV2
J: TRBJ2-7
DNA: TGTGCCAGCACCCTTAATAGCGGGGGTCCCTACGAGCAGTACTTC
CDR3: CASTLNSGGPYEQYF

D: -
size: -
V: TRBV7-9
J: TRBJ1-6
DNA: TGTGCCAGCAGCTTAGTTGGGAATTCACCCCTCCACTTT
CDR3: CASSLVGNSPLHF

D: TRBD1
size: -
V: TRBV5-6
J: TRBJ1-1
DNA: TGTGCCAGCAGCGTCGGACAGGGGATGAACACTGAAGCTTTCTTT
CDR3: CASSVGQGMNTEAFF

D: -
size: once
V: TRBV18
J: TRBJ2-7
DNA: TGTGCCAGCTCACCGGGGGGATCCGAGCAGTACTTC
CDR3: CASSPGGSEQYF